This passage covers 10 T cell receptor beta chains from one sample sequenced in a study of cytomegalovirus exposure and HLA in healthy donors. It was with 60 Vbeta and 13 Jbeta primers that the PCR ran. Sequencing used immunoSEQ multiplex PCR; TCRdb keeps in-frame clones, though not all of them. The table shows more than 95,000 clones, with around 78% occurring only once. The sample was PBMCs. The receptors stem from a man in his sixties in good health and CMV-seropositive.

This clone was recorded a few times. This chain uses TRBV9 with TRBJ1-1; 11 nucleotides align to TRBD1. Germline V gene lookup returns CDR1 SGDLS and CDR2 YYNGEE. This CDR3 comprises 16 residues. V trimming: 3 bases; J trimming: 0 bases; junction bases outside the gene matches: 4. For the CDR3, the DNA is TGTGCCAGCAGCGGGACGGGACAGGGGGTGAACACTGAAGCTTTCTTT. As protein: CASSGTGQGVNTEAFF.

This clone has just a few counts. This rearrangement joins TRBV13 to TRBJ1-1, with D uncertain. The CDR3 has 13 residues. Germline V gives CDR1 PRHDT, CDR2 FYEKMQ (reference sequence). With 3 bases removed from V and 5 bases from J, the gap between germline ends came to 10 bases. The CDR3 DNA follows: TGTGCCAGCAGCTTTTCGGGAAAGACTGAAGCTTTCTTT. Translation gives CASSFSGKTEAFF.

This chain connects TRBV30 to TRBJ2-1; TRBD2 might be the D (6 bases). CDR1 and CDR2 from the germline V gene are GTSNPN and SVGIG (reference sequence). The CDR3 runs 13 residues. V was shortened by 8 bases and J by 8 bases, with 19 bases between the two germline ends. The CDR3 here is CAQSRGNIYEQFF. Here the CDR3 DNA reads TGTGCCCAAAGTCGGGGGAATATCTATGAGCAGTTCTTC.

This sequence joins TRBV29-1 and TRBJ2-7; TRBD1 is a possible D gene (6 bases). The V end was cut by 6 bases, the J end by 2 bases, with 11 bases between. The CDR3 length is 12 residues. CDR1 is SQVTM, CDR2 ANQGSEA, per germline. The CDR3 region is CSVWGPAYEQYF. In DNA, the CDR3 is TGCAGCGTGTGGGGGCCCGCCTACGAGCAGTACTTC.

The chain employs TRBV30 and TRBJ2-3; 9 bases agree with TRBD1. Germline V gene data show CDR1 as GTSNPN and CDR2 as SVGIG (reference sequence). V lost 5 bases, J lost 3 bases, and 3 bases stayed unmatched. This CDR3 has 13 residues. CDR3 nucleotide sequence: TGTGCCTGGGAGGGACAGGGAACAGATACGCAGTATTTT. Its translation: CAWEGQGTDTQYF.

A single count supports this clone. The chain couples TRBV18 to TRBJ2-5; no reliable D call. Germline V gene lookup returns CDR1 KGHSH and CDR2 LQKENI. There are 14 residues in the CDR3. Trimming cost V 3 bases and J 0 bases, with 8 bases left between them. The CDR3 DNA reads as TGTGCCAGCTCACCGTGGGCTTACCAAGAGACCCAGTACTTC. Its translation: CASSPWAYQETQYF.

This chain joins TRBV6-5 and TRBJ1-1, with a possible D match to TRBD1 (5 bases). The length of the CDR3 is 14 residues. Per germline, CDR1 MNHEY and CDR2 SVGAGI. Between the trimmed V and J ends, which lost 0 bases and 5 bases, there was a span of 10 bases. In DNA form, the CDR3 reads TGTGCCAGCAGTTACTCGACCGGGGGTACTGAAGCTTTCTTT. Translated: CASSYSTGGTEAFF.

In DNA, the CDR3 is TGCGCCAGCAGCTTGGAAGGCAGGGGGGAGTTGGAGACCCAGTACTTC. Its protein is CASSLEGRGELETQYF. The chain links TRBV5-1 to TRBJ2-5, with D perhaps matching TRBD1 (7 bases). CDR1 SGHRS and CDR2 YFSETQ come from the germline V gene. This CDR3 comprises 16 residues. V was cut by 0 bases and J by 5 bases, with 17 bases left in between.

V gene TRBV18 combines with J gene TRBJ1-6; D not resolved. This CDR3 contains 13 residues. The germline V and J ends were trimmed by 2 bases and 6 bases, with 5 bases remaining between them. Looked up from germline, CDR1 is KGHSH and CDR2 is LQKENI. The CDR3: CASSPEINSPLHF. The CDR3 region has the DNA TGTGCCAGCTCACCAGAGATTAATTCACCCCTCCACTTT.

The genes are TRBV6-5 and TRBJ1-1; D is unresolved. CDR3 length: 12 amino acids. The V gene lost 7 bases and the J gene lost 5 bases, with 11 bases spanning the gap. The V gene's germline CDR1 is MNHEY and CDR2 SVGAGI. The CDR3 spells CASKTVRTEAFF. In nucleotides, the CDR3 is TGTGCCAGCAAAACAGTTCGGACTGAAGCTTTCTTT.